A selection of T cell receptor beta chains follows, all from one sample in a study of sequential checkpoint blockade in melanoma. Data came from immunoSEQ multiplex PCR; TCRdb stores just in-frame clones and leaves some out. The table has about 20,000 clones, around four fifths seen once. Sequences were derived from CD8+ T cells sorted from blood (inferred from file names), sampled from a patient given nivolumab and ipilimumab in sequence. The receptors were sampled from a human donor with melanoma. Both conserved end residues are trimmed from each CDR3.

ASSQDLAGVLYNEQF | TRBV4-2
ASSSGGGLNEKLF | TRBV7-6
ASSPVQETQY | TRBV28
ASSHYKNTEAF | TRBV4-3
ASSLRTGAILGYT | TRBV27
ASSSFVAGVSNTDTQY | TRBV28
SVEGHRDYEQY | TRBV29-1
ASSTYSTAHEQY | TRBV5-6
ASSPSGTGGAEQY | TRBV6-5
ASSLPGTGLYKETQY | TRBV5-1
ASSVATGTATEAF | TRBV9
ASSQDTFGNTIY | TRBV4-3
ASRNPGLAVHEQF | TRBV2
ASNPRLAGEETQY | TRBV11-2
ASSPGQYEQY | TRBV5-5
ASSLARYNEQF | TRBV11-3
ASKLGASEKLF | TRBV27
ASSYSLSGSHDGYT | TRBV6-5
ASSEGGQAYNTEAF | TRBV2
ASSQGVGRAY | TRBV14
ASSSGQERYNSPLH | TRBV5-6
ASSLSRRTGEDSNQPQH | TRBV5-6
ASSSRTGAYEQY | TRBV27
ASSQRGNTEAF | TRBV11-3
ASSQDVSGFNQPQH | TRBV5-8
ASSKGSGQGLGNTIY | TRBV21-1
ASSIGGTGELF | TRBV19
ASSSEFRDISYEQY | TRBV5-6